The rows below give T cell receptor beta chains drawn from one sample of a study of T cells after posttransplantation cyclophosphamide. The repertoire was sequenced with immunoSEQ multiplex PCR; TCRdb's copy has only in-frame clones and lacks some. Among 45,000 to 65,000 clones listed, roughly 94% were seen once. The sequenced material came from PBMCs. The source is a woman under 40 in good health and a related stem cell transplant donor. CDR3s include the opening cysteine and the closing phenylalanine or tryptophan. Fields, in order: clone size, V gene, J gene, CDR3 length, D gene, CDR3 protein, CDR3 DNA. The D gene is left open where the match is weak. Clone size, where shown, is once, few, many, or a class for clones that have expanded.

abundance: .
v_gene: TRBV7-2
j_gene: TRBJ2-7
len: 17
d_gene: TRBD1
CDR3aa: CAPAGDRGLILGSEQYF
CDR3nt: TGTGCCCCCGCAGGGGACAGGGGACTAATTTTGGGATCCGAGCAGTACTTC

abundance: .
v_gene: TRBV30
j_gene: TRBJ1-4
len: 15
d_gene: .
CDR3aa: CAWRGDAGGSEKLFF
CDR3nt: TGTGCCTGGAGGGGAGACGCCGGCGGGAGTGAAAAACTGTTTTTT

abundance: .
v_gene: TRBV19
j_gene: TRBJ1-1
len: 11
d_gene: .
CDR3aa: CASSRGAEAFF
CDR3nt: TGTGCCTCCAGCCGGGGGGCTGAAGCTTTCTTT

abundance: .
v_gene: TRBV28
j_gene: TRBJ1-3
len: 13
d_gene: .
CDR3aa: CASSPTVRNTIYF
CDR3nt: TGTGCCAGCAGTCCGACAGTCCGAAACACCATATATTTT

abundance: .
v_gene: TRBV28
j_gene: TRBJ1-5
len: 15
d_gene: .
CDR3aa: CASSLRPRAGQPQHF
CDR3nt: TGTGCCAGCAGTTTACGGCCCAGGGCTGGGCAGCCCCAGCATTTT

abundance: .
v_gene: TRBV19
j_gene: TRBJ1-1
len: 14
d_gene: .
CDR3aa: CASSAQTKNTEAFF
CDR3nt: TGTGCCAGTAGTGCCCAAACAAAGAACACTGAAGCTTTCTTT

abundance: few
v_gene: TRBV20-1
j_gene: TRBJ1-2
len: 11
d_gene: .
CDR3aa: CSAGQGNGYTF
CDR3nt: TGCAGTGCTGGCCAGGGGAATGGCTACACCTTC

abundance: once
v_gene: TRBV5-1
j_gene: TRBJ1-1
len: 14
d_gene: TRBD1
CDR3aa: CASSSDRGETEAFF
CDR3nt: TGCGCCAGCAGCTCAGACAGGGGAGAAACTGAAGCTTTCTTT

abundance: .
v_gene: TRBV4-3
j_gene: TRBJ2-1
len: 14
d_gene: .
CDR3aa: CASSQDPFTGEQFF
CDR3nt: TGCGCCAGCAGCCAAGATCCGTTTACTGGTGAGCAGTTCTTC

abundance: .
v_gene: TRBV7-9
j_gene: TRBJ1-1
len: 15
d_gene: .
CDR3aa: CASRGLGTGNTEAFF
CDR3nt: TGTGCCAGCAGGGGTTTAGGTACAGGGAACACTGAAGCTTTCTTT

abundance: .
v_gene: TRBV6-1
j_gene: TRBJ2-7
len: 15
d_gene: TRBD1
CDR3aa: CASSEGTGETYEQYF
CDR3nt: TGTGCCAGCAGTGAAGGGACAGGGGAGACTTACGAGCAGTACTTC